The 16 T cell receptor beta chains below were found in one sample sequenced in a study of T cell repertoires in cytomegalovirus infection. TCRdb re-analysed the reads in MiXCR, keeping a single row per CDR3 protein. The sample shows roughly 280,000 distinct CDR3 sequences, approximately 10% of them seen only once. Sequencing was done on a sample of PBMCs. The origin of the receptors is a human donor in good health (CMV status not recorded). Some clones in this sample may be carry-over from other donors' samples.

This clonotype was seen repeatedly, ten times or more. The rearrangement uses TRBV7-2 and TRBJ1-2; no firm D call. V dropped 3 bases and J dropped 8 bases, with 13 bases sitting between them. The CDR3 extends over 13 amino acids. Looked up from germline, CDR1 is SGHTA and CDR2 is FQGNSA. DNA for the CDR3: TGTGCCAGCAGCTTCGCCGGGGTGGAAGGCTACACCTTC. It translates to CASSFAGVEGYTF. Combining the CDR3 with reference TRBV7-2 and TRBJ1-2 gives the whole variable domain GAGVSQSPSNKVTEKGKDVELRCDPISGHTALYWYRQSLGQGLEFLIYFQGNSAPDKSGLPSDRFSAERTGGSVSTLTIQRTQQEDSAVYLCASSFAGVEGYTFGSGTRLTVV.

This clonotype was seen a handful of times. The junction shows a germline mismatch at one end, possibly a read error. The V gene is TRBV20-1, the J gene TRBJ1-1; tentatively, D is TRBD1 (5 bases). The germline V gene encodes CDR1 DFQATT and CDR2 SNEGSKA (reference sequence). This CDR3 spans 16 amino acids. DNA for the CDR3: TGCAGTGCCAGAGATCGTCGGGCAGGGCCCCTGACTGAAGCTTTCTTT. Residues: CSARDRRAGPLTEAFF.

This clonotype was recorded many times. The chain is built from TRBV7-8 and TRBJ2-7; 13 positions agree with TRBD2. The germline gives CDR1 SGHVS, CDR2 FQNEAQ. The V and J ends lost 1 base and 3 bases, in that order; junction bases with no gene match: 3. CDR3 length equals 16 residues. The CDR3: CASSLGTSGGGYEQYF. CDR3 nucleotides: TGTGCCAGCAGCTTAGGGACTAGCGGGGGAGGCTACGAGCAGTACTTC.

This clonotype has a single count. J is TRBJ2-6 and V is TRBV27, with D uncertain. CDR3 size: 14 residues. Trimming took off 7 bases at V and 0 bases at J, with 7 bases between the two ends. Germline V gene data show CDR1 as MNHEY and CDR2 as SMNVEV (reference sequence). The CDR3 is CASTRNSGANVLTF. CDR3 coding DNA: TGTGCCAGCACTCGGAACTCTGGGGCCAACGTCCTGACTTTC.

This clonotype was seen ten or more times. V is TRBV7-7 and J is TRBJ2-2; D is undetermined. Germline CDR1 SSHAT, CDR2 FNYEAQ (reference sequence). The CDR3 sequence is 14 residues long. The germline V and J ends were trimmed by 4 bases and 1 base, with 7 bases remaining between them. CDR3 residues: CASSSGRNTGELFF. CDR3 DNA sequence: TGTGCCAGCAGCTCAGGACGGAACACCGGGGAGCTGTTTTTT.

This clonotype was picked up a small number of times. The chain is built from TRBV5-1 and TRBJ2-5; 12 nucleotides align to TRBD2. Germline assignment: CDR1 SGHRS and CDR2 YFSETQ. CDR3 size: 17 residues. The junction had 9 bases not matched to a gene; V was cut back by 4 bases and J by 2 bases. CDR3 DNA sequence: TGCGCCAGCAGCCGGACTAGCGGGACCAGGGGGCAAGAGACCCAGTACTTC. Its protein is CASSRTSGTRGQETQYF.

This clonotype was found many times. This sequence joins TRBV7-2 and TRBJ1-1; 7 bases fit TRBD1. This CDR3 has 16 residues. The J segment lost 0 bases and the V segment lost 5 bases, leaving 9 bases of the junction unmatched. The germline CDR1 and CDR2 sequences are SGHTA and FQGNSA. CDR3 loop: CASSPHRGGVNTEAFF. Here the CDR3 DNA reads TGTGCCAGCAGCCCACACAGGGGTGGGGTGAACACTGAAGCTTTCTTT.

This clonotype was found many times. The chain joins TRBV14 to TRBJ1-4, with a possible D match to TRBD1 (6 bases). Trimming removed 3 bases at V and 5 bases at J, with 13 bases between. The CDR3 is 15 residues long. Germline-derived CDR1 and CDR2 are SGHDN and FVKESK. The CDR3: CASSQLDSFNEKLFF. For the CDR3, the DNA is TGTGCCAGCAGCCAGCTGGACAGCTTCAATGAAAAACTGTTTTTT.

This clonotype was counted many times. This CDR3 is CASSPLARGIGGANEKLFF. The DNA of the CDR3 is TGTGCCAGCAGCCCCCTGGCCAGGGGGATTGGCGGGGCTAATGAAAAACTGTTTTTT. This chain connects TRBV7-8 to TRBJ1-4; 7 bases are a match to TRBD1. V trimming: 5 bases; J trimming: 3 bases; junction bases outside the gene matches: 18. Germline V CDR1 and CDR2: SGHVS, FQNEAQ. CDR3 length: 19 amino acids.

This clonotype has just a few counts. The V and J genes are TRBV20-1 and TRBJ1-5; a weak D match, TRBD1 (5 bases). The CDR3 has 15 amino acids. Germline V gene lookup returns CDR1 DFQATT and CDR2 SNEGSKA (reference sequence). V dropped 1 base and J dropped 1 base, with 11 bases sitting between them. The CDR3 sequence is CSARGTQGSNQPQHF. CDR3 DNA sequence: TGCAGTGCTAGAGGGACCCAGGGAAGCAATCAGCCCCAGCATTTT.

In this sample, this clonotype turned up a few times. The gene calls are TRBV28 and TRBJ1-6, with TRBD1 matching over 10 bases. The trim removed 9 bases at V and 7 bases at J, leaving 3 bases unmatched. CDR3 length: 13 amino acids. CDR1 and CDR2 (germline): MDHEN, SYDVKM. The CDR3 spells CASTGQGNSPLHF. CDR3 sequence (DNA): TGTGCCAGTACGGGACAGGGGAATTCACCCCTCCACTTT.

This clonotype has just a few counts. The rearrangement links TRBV7-9 to TRBJ2-7; D is possibly TRBD1 (5 bases). Between the trimmed V and J ends, which lost 4 bases and 2 bases, there was a span of 12 bases. From germline, CDR1 is SEHNR and CDR2 FQNEAQ (reference sequence). The CDR3 is 14 residues long. CDR3 DNA: TGTGCCAGCAGCTCAAGGACAACTACCTACGAGCAGTACTTC. Translating it yields CASSSRTTTYEQYF.

There are many counts of this clonotype. The chain employs TRBV2 and TRBJ2-3, with 10 nucleotides matching TRBD2. Losses at the gene ends were 1 base for V and 3 bases for J; bases not matched to a gene: 7. This CDR3 region has 17 residues. The germline V gene encodes CDR1 SNHLY and CDR2 FYNNEI. The CDR3 spells CASSEGWSSGGTDTQYF. Written as DNA, the CDR3 is TGTGCCAGCAGTGAAGGATGGTCTAGCGGGGGAACAGATACGCAGTATTTT.

This clonotype was picked up many times. The chain links TRBV7-3 to TRBJ2-1; 8 bases agree with TRBD2. The CDR3 sequence is 15 residues long. V shed 5 bases and J 2 bases; nucleotides not matched to a gene: 5. Germline CDR1 reads SGHTA; CDR2 reads FQGTGA. The CDR3 reads CASSKSGGTYNEQFF. CDR3 DNA sequence: TGTGCCAGCAGCAAAAGCGGGGGAACCTACAATGAGCAGTTCTTC.

This clonotype has a handful of counts. The germline gene is not matched at one end of the junction; a read error may be the cause. The rearrangement joins TRBV5-4 to TRBJ2-2; D gene ambiguous. The CDR3 sequence is 17 residues long. The germline gives CDR1 SGHNT, CDR2 YYREEE (reference sequence). This CDR3 reads CASSFWAGPLNTAELFF. The CDR3 DNA reads as TGTGCCAGCAGCTTCTGGGCAGGACCGTTGAACACCGCGGAGCTGTTTTTT.

This clonotype was recorded at least ten times. The chain links TRBV7-2 to TRBJ1-2; maybe TRBD1 (5 bases). CDR1 is SGHTA, CDR2 FQGNSA, per germline. The CDR3 length is 15 residues. V was cut by 5 bases and J by 0 bases, with 13 bases left in between. CDR3 nucleotide sequence: TGTGCCAGCAGCCCCCGGGGCGGGGCTAACTATGGCTACACCTTC. It is translated as CASSPRGGANYGYTF.